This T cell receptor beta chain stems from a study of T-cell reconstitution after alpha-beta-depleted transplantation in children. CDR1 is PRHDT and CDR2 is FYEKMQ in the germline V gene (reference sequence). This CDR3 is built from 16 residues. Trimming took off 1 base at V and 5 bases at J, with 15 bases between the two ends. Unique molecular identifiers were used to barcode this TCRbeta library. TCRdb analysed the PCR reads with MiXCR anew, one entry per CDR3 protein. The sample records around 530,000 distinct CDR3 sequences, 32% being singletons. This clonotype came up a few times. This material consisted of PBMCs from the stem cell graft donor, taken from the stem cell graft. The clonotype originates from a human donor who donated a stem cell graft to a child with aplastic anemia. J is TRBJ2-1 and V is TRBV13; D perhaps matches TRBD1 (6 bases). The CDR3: CASSLALGQLNNEQFF. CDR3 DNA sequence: TGTGCCAGCAGCTTAGCTTTAGGACAGCTTAACAATGAGCAGTTCTTC. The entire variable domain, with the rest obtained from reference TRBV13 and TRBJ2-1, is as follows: AAGVIQSPRHLIKEKRETATLKCYPIPRHDTVYWYQQGPGQDPQFLISFYEKMQSDKGSIPDRFSAQQFSDYHSELNMSSLELGDSALYFCASSLALGQLNNEQFFGPGTRLTVL.